This section outlines one TCR beta chain sequence together with its context. What it binds is unknown. The CDR3 runs to 15 residues. Germline-derived CDR1 and CDR2 are SQVTM and ANQGSEA. V was trimmed by 7 bases and J by 3 bases, leaving 18 bases between them. The data were obtained in a study of yellow fever vaccine responses in identical twins. Whole-study results and caveats: Twins' vaccine T cell responses were reported to seem partly convergent and partly personalized.

Using its own MiXCR run on the RT-PCR reads, TCRdb lists one record per CDR3 protein. Here the sample spans around 2,000 distinct CDR3 sequences, approximately 87% being singletons. The rearrangement links TRBV29-1 to TRBJ2-2, with a weak D call TRBD2 (6 bases). This clonotype was sampled from a woman under 30 who received the yellow fever vaccine. The sample consisted of T cells from blood (PBMCs), unsorted or a sorted subset (not recorded which), taken before or after yellow fever vaccination (not recorded which). CDR3 DNA sequence: TGCAGCGCTCCGGCCGGGGGTACGGACACCGGGGAGCTGTTTTTT. It codes for CSAPAGGTDTGELFF.